One and the same sample provided the 10 T cell receptor beta chains below, sequenced in a study of blood T cell repertoires in COVID-19. Assay: immunoSEQ multiplex PCR; the TCRdb copy retains only in-frame clones and omits some. The table shows around 70,000 clones, with approximately 89% occurring only once. What was sequenced was peripheral blood. These receptors all stem from a woman between 55 and 75 years old with active COVID-19.

The rearrangement links TRBV28 to TRBJ1-4; 8 bases are shared with TRBD1. The germline gives CDR1 MDHEN, CDR2 SYDVKM. This CDR3 region has 13 residues. V shed 6 bases, J shed 7 bases, and the junction held 4 bases outside the gene matches. The CDR3 sequence is CASRLDRVEKLFF. CDR3 coding DNA: TGTGCCAGCAGGTTGGACAGGGTTGAAAAACTGTTTTTT.

V is TRBV18 and J is TRBJ2-1; D perhaps matches TRBD2 (6 bases). V gave up 3 bases and J gave up 6 bases, with 18 bases separating them. CDR3 length: 16 amino acids. Germline V lookup: CDR1 KGHSH, CDR2 LQKENI. CDR3 coding DNA: TGTGCCAGCTCACCTAGGTGGGAGCGGACTATCAATGAGCAGTTCTTC. Its translation: CASSPRWERTINEQFF.

The chain carries TRBV7-9 and TRBJ2-3, with D possibly being TRBD1 (7 bases). This CDR3 has 14 residues. Trimming left V 1 base short and J 6 bases short, with 11 bases between. Germline CDR1 SEHNR, CDR2 FQNEAQ (reference sequence). The CDR3 region is CASSLVGGGDTQYF. The CDR3 coding sequence is TGTGCCAGCAGCTTAGTTGGAGGGGGCGATACGCAGTATTTT.

The CDR3 nucleotides are TGTGCCAGCAGCTTATTCCGAGGCTCTGGAAACACCATATATTTT. Translated: CASSLFRGSGNTIYF. The chain has TRBV11-2 and TRBJ1-3; D unresolved. Germline CDR1 SGHAT, CDR2 FQNNGV. The length of the CDR3 is 15 residues. V lost 2 bases, J lost 0 bases, and 8 bases lay in between. The variable domain in full, with the rest retrieved from reference TRBV11-2 and TRBJ1-3, is EAGVAQSPRYKIIEKRQSVAFWCNPISGHATLYWYQQILGQGPKLLIQFQNNGVVDDSQLPKDRFSAERLKGVDSTLKIQPAKLEDSAVYLCASSLFRGSGNTIYFGEGSWLTVV.

J is TRBJ2-7 and V is TRBV5-6; 8 nucleotides line up with TRBD1. Germline V gene lookup returns CDR1 SGHDT and CDR2 YYEEEE. This CDR3 is 17 amino acids long. Trimming at V came to 3 bases and at J to 6 bases, leaving 17 bases not matched to a gene. This chain's CDR3 is CASSYWPGTGHRIEQYF. As DNA, the CDR3 is TGTGCCAGCAGCTATTGGCCCGGGACAGGACATAGAATCGAGCAGTACTTC.

This clone was counted a single time. The V gene is TRBV21-1, the J gene TRBJ2-7; no DNA check was done on the table's D call, TRBD2. TRBV21-1 is a listed pseudogene. The CDR3 runs to 17 residues. CDR3 loop: CASSPQAGGKKPYEQYF. The CDR3 DNA is TGTGCCAGCAGCCCGCAAGCGGGGGGTAAAAAACCTTACGAGCAGTACTTC.

The chain combines TRBV4-1 with TRBJ2-5; D is ambiguous. This CDR3 spans 13 amino acids. Germline-derived CDR1 and CDR2 are MGHRA and YSYEKL. V dropped 1 base and J dropped 3 bases, with 6 bases sitting between them. CDR3 sequence reads: CASSQGPEETQYF. CDR3 DNA sequence: TGCGCCAGCAGCCAAGGGCCAGAAGAGACCCAGTACTTC.

This chain links TRBV28 with TRBJ1-2; D unclear. V lost 6 bases and J 8 bases, leaving 19 bases between the germline ends. CDR3 length: 14 residues. Germline values: CDR1 MDHEN, CDR2 SYDVKM. The CDR3 here is CASRVGGEGSGYTF. CDR3 DNA sequence: TGTGCCAGCAGGGTTGGTGGGGAGGGAAGCGGCTACACCTTC.

This clone has a single count. The DNA for the CDR3 is TGTGCCAGTTTAGACAGGGCGGACCGGAGCAATCAGCCCCAGCATTTT. This gives the protein CASLDRADRSNQPQHF. The chain carries TRBV28 and TRBJ1-5; 7 positions agree with TRBD1. The germline V gene encodes CDR1 MDHEN and CDR2 SYDVKM. The CDR3 contains 16 residues. The trim removed 9 bases at V and 1 base at J, leaving 12 bases unmatched.

The rearrangement joins TRBV3-1 (or the pseudogene TRBV3-2) to TRBJ2-7; D unresolved. V was clipped by 0 bases and J by 2 bases, with 11 bases between them. The CDR3 is 15 amino acids. The V gene's germline CDR1 is LGHDT and CDR2 YNNKEL (reference sequence). The CDR3 DNA follows: TGTGCCAGCAGCCAAGATTCCCCCGAGACCTACGAGCAGTACTTC. It specifies CASSQDSPETYEQYF.